This T cell receptor (beta chain) was recorded in a study of HIV-infected patients and healthy controls. CDR1 and CDR2 from the germline V gene are LNHDA and SQIVND (reference sequence). Trimming shortened V by 7 bases and J by 8 bases, and 17 bases separated the two germline ends. CDR3 length: 14 amino acids. cDNA was made from approximately 500 ng RNA using alpha and beta constant primers. Each of the alpha and beta chains got its own library through chain-specific third strand synthesis with indices. Using its own MiXCR run on the 5' RACE reads, TCRdb lists one record per CDR3 protein. This table holds 15,000 to 20,000 distinct CDR3 sequences, about 8.9% found once. All unsorted peripheral T cells were captured because whole blood was used without fractionation.

Sequences were obtained from blood. The rearrangement uses TRBV19 and TRBJ1-4; D remains ambiguous. This sequence was found in an adult in good health. The CDR3 DNA sequence: TGTGCCAGTAATCCCGGGCAAAACGAAGAAAAACTGTTTTTT. This encodes CASNPGQNEEKLFF.